Presented here are 27 T cell receptor beta chains from one specimen sequenced in a study of shared clonotypes between healthy human individuals. Method: immunoSEQ multiplex PCR; TCRdb's copy keeps in-frame clones and lacks some. Among 650,000 to 800,000 clones listed, 72% were seen once. Specimen: memory CD4+ T cells sorted from blood. The subset here: CD45RA-negative fraction. The receptors derive from a woman in her 30s in good health.

In this sample, this clone turned up a few times. The V gene is TRBV10-3, the J gene TRBJ1-2; D unresolved. Germline CDR1 ENHRY, CDR2 SYGVKD. Trimming removed 0 bases from V and 8 bases from J, with 13 bases in between. The CDR3 extends over 14 amino acids. The DNA of the CDR3 is TGTGCCATCAGTGAGTCAGGCGGGAATAGAGGCTACACCTTC. The encoded protein is CAISESGGNRGYTF.

This chain uses TRBV6-9 with TRBJ1-2; TRBD1 matches at 8 bases. CDR1 MNHGY and CDR2 SVAAGI come from the germline V gene. The CDR3 extends over 15 amino acids. V trimming: 7 bases; J trimming: 4 bases; junction bases outside the gene matches: 11. The chain's CDR3 is CASTAKDRALYGYTF. CDR3 sequence (DNA): TGTGCCAGCACCGCTAAGGACAGGGCGCTCTATGGCTACACCTTC.

The chain is built from TRBV11-3 and TRBJ2-1; D remains unclear. The CDR3 is 14 residues long. CDR1 and CDR2 from the germline V gene are SGHNT and YENEEA. With 0 bases removed from V and 3 bases from J, the gap between germline ends came to 6 bases. The DNA of the CDR3 is TGTGCCAGCAGCTTAGAGGCTGACTACAATGAGCAGTTCTTC. Residues: CASSLEADYNEQFF.

This chain uses TRBV28 with TRBJ2-4, with TRBD1 as a possible D gene (5 bases). The germline CDR1 and CDR2 sequences are MDHEN and SYDVKM. V lost 4 bases and J 7 bases, leaving 11 bases between the germline ends. The CDR3 totals 13 residues. Here the CDR3 reads CASSWGSRNIQYF. The CDR3 nucleotides are TGTGCCAGCAGTTGGGGCTCTCGGAACATTCAGTACTTC.

The rearrangement joins TRBV20-1 to TRBJ2-1; the D gene is possibly TRBD2 (5 bases). The CDR3 is 11 residues long. With 1 base removed from V and 14 bases from J, the gap between germline ends came to 12 bases. The V gene's germline CDR1 is DFQATT and CDR2 SNEGSKA (reference sequence). CDR3 amino acids: CSARGTSLEFF. The CDR3 DNA follows: TGCAGTGCTAGAGGGACTTCACTCGAGTTCTTC.

The genes are TRBV5-4 and TRBJ2-4; 9 bases are shared with TRBD1. Germline loops: CDR1 SGHNT, CDR2 YYREEE (reference sequence). The CDR3 length is 14 residues. Germline trimming cut 0 bases from V and 12 bases from J; bases unmatched to any gene: 7. The CDR3 spells CASSLDRGRSNQYF. CDR3 DNA sequence: TGTGCCAGCAGCTTGGACAGGGGGCGATCGAATCAGTACTTC.

V is TRBV6-5 and J is TRBJ2-7; D gene uncertain. CDR1 and CDR2 (germline): MNHEY, SVGAGI. The CDR3 spans 16 residues. V was shortened by 2 bases and J by 2 bases, with 16 bases between the two germline ends. The CDR3: CASSYQRTQGPYEQYF. DNA for the CDR3: TGTGCCAGCAGTTACCAGAGGACGCAAGGCCCCTACGAGCAGTACTTC.

About this clone itself: The DNA is left out, because the CDR3 cannot be placed on it with certainty; the CDR3 is given as TCRdb lists it. The chain joins TRBV27 to TRBJ2-7; the listed D gene, TRBD1, was not tested against the DNA. The CDR3 extends over 18 residues, inclusive of both ends. The germline V gene encodes CDR1 MNHEY and CDR2 SMNVEV (reference sequence). This CDR3 is CASSFLRFGTGKSYEQYF.

DNA for the CDR3: TGTGCCAGCAGCGTACAGGTTAACACTGAAGCTTTCTTT. It yields the protein CASSVQVNTEAFF. The chain has TRBV5-4 and TRBJ1-1; weak D call: TRBD1 (5 bases). Trimming cost V 4 bases and J 2 bases, with 9 bases left between them. Per germline, CDR1 SGHNT and CDR2 YYREEE (reference sequence). There are 13 residues in the CDR3.

The chain combines TRBV7-3 with TRBJ2-5, with D tentatively TRBD1 (5 bases). The V end was cut by 1 base, the J end by 2 bases, with 8 bases between. CDR3 size: 14 residues. The germline V gene has CDR1 SGHTA and CDR2 FQGTGA. CDR3 region: CASSLSSGQETQYF. CDR3 DNA sequence: TGTGCCAGCAGCTTAAGTTCAGGGCAAGAGACCCAGTACTTC.

The chain links TRBV28 to TRBJ2-2; D remains ambiguous. Germline CDR1 is MDHEN and CDR2 is SYDVKM. The V end was cut by 7 bases, the J end by 1 base, with 10 bases between. The CDR3 loop spans 14 amino acids. CDR3 DNA: TGTGCCAGCATTTTCTCAGGGAACACCGGGGAGCTGTTTTTT. Translating gives CASIFSGNTGELFF.

The V gene is TRBV28, the J gene TRBJ1-5; D may be TRBD1 (6 bases). The V end lost 3 bases, the J end lost 9 bases, and 12 bases lay between the germline ends. Germline lookup yields CDR1 MDHEN and CDR2 SYDVKM. The CDR3 is 13 amino acids. CDR3 amino acids: CASSLRRGGPQHF. CDR3 DNA: TGTGCCAGCAGTTTGCGGAGGGGGGGGCCCCAGCATTTT.

This chain connects TRBV28 to TRBJ1-3, with D possibly TRBD1 on 5 matching bases. The CDR3 is 14 amino acids. Germline V gene lookup returns CDR1 MDHEN and CDR2 SYDVKM. V was cut by 5 bases and J by 4 bases, with 12 bases left in between. The CDR3 DNA sequence: TGTGCCAGCAGTCTCGGGGGGGTCGGAAACACCATATATTTT. It codes for CASSLGGVGNTIYF.

J is TRBJ2-6 and V is TRBV11-2, with a possible D match to TRBD2 (5 bases). The V end lost 3 bases, the J end lost 1 base, and 13 bases lay between the germline ends. Germline V gene sequence: CDR1 SGHAT, CDR2 FQNNGV. The CDR3 covers 17 residues. The CDR3 loop is CASSFDPSQSGANVLTF. DNA for the CDR3: TGTGCCAGCAGCTTTGATCCTAGCCAGTCTGGGGCCAACGTCCTGACTTTC.

The V and J genes are TRBV6-4 and TRBJ2-1, with 12 bases aligning to TRBD2. V dropped 3 bases and J dropped 6; count of bases not matched to a gene: 3. The CDR3 extends over 15 amino acids. The germline V gene has CDR1 MRHNA and CDR2 SNTAGT. The CDR3 loop is CASSEKTSGSNEQFF. CDR3 bases: TGTGCCAGCAGTGAAAAGACTAGCGGGAGCAATGAGCAGTTCTTC.

This clone was detected once. The V and J genes are TRBV30 and TRBJ2-3; TRBD2 is a possible D gene (5 bases). The CDR3 is 12 residues long. V lost 2 bases, J lost 3 bases, and 6 bases lay in between. Germline values: CDR1 GTSNPN, CDR2 SVGIG (reference sequence). CDR3 sequence (DNA): TGTGCCTGGAGTCGGGGAACAGATACGCAGTATTTT. Protein product: CAWSRGTDTQYF. Variable domain in full (rest from reference TRBV30 and TRBJ2-3): SQTIHQWPATLVQPVGSPLSLECTVEGTSNPNLYWYRQAAGRGLQLLFYSVGIGQISSEVPQNLSASRPQDRQFILSSKKLLLSDSGFYLCAWSRGTDTQYFGPGTRLTVL.

The gene calls are TRBV10-1 and TRBJ2-7; 10 bases line up with TRBD1. The CDR3 spans 15 residues. The trim removed 6 bases at V and 1 base at J, leaving 6 bases unmatched. Germline V gene lookup returns CDR1 WNHNN and CDR2 SYGVQD (reference sequence). Here the CDR3 reads CASSPGTGASYEQYF. Written as DNA, the CDR3 is TGCGCCAGCAGCCCAGGGACAGGGGCTTCCTACGAGCAGTACTTC.

The chain has TRBV19 and TRBJ2-7; 12 bases agree with TRBD2. Germline assignment: CDR1 LNHDA and CDR2 SQIVND (reference sequence). The CDR3 contains 15 residues. The trim removed 5 bases at V and 3 bases at J, leaving 5 bases unmatched. CDR3: CASSGATSGSYEQYF. CDR3 sequence (DNA): TGTGCCAGTAGTGGGGCGACTAGCGGGAGCTACGAGCAGTACTTC.

This chain joins TRBV7-7 and TRBJ2-7, with D unresolved. The V end was cut by 2 bases, the J end by 0 bases, with 5 bases between. Germline CDR1 reads SSHAT; CDR2 reads FNYEAQ (reference sequence). This CDR3 is built from 13 residues. Written as DNA, the CDR3 is TGTGCCAGCAGCTTATCAGCCTCCTACGAGCAGTACTTC. Its protein product is CASSLSASYEQYF.

This clone showed up just a few times. The V and J genes are TRBV14 and TRBJ1-4; 7 bases map to TRBD1. The CDR3 length is 16 residues. V shed 0 bases, J shed 8 bases, and the junction held 9 bases outside the gene matches. Germline lookup yields CDR1 SGHDN and CDR2 FVKESK. CDR3 in DNA: TGTGCCAGCAGCCAAGAGAGAGGGACAGTACCGGAAAAACTGTTTTTT. The encoded protein is CASSQERGTVPEKLFF.

This clone was detected only once. The rearrangement links TRBV9 to TRBJ2-1; 8 bases agree with TRBD1. V lost 2 bases, J lost 2 bases, and 3 bases stayed unmatched. Germline assignment: CDR1 SGDLS and CDR2 YYNGEE. The CDR3 totals 15 residues. The CDR3 DNA is TGTGCCAGCAGCGTCTCGACAGGGGCCTACAATGAGCAGTTCTTC. It yields the protein CASSVSTGAYNEQFF.

The gene calls are TRBV7-9 and TRBJ2-7, with TRBD1 matching 9 bases. Trimming took 0 bases from V and 7 from J; bases not matched to a gene: 10. Germline V gene lookup returns CDR1 SEHNR and CDR2 FQNEAQ (reference sequence). The length of the CDR3 is 16 residues. CDR3 DNA sequence: TGTGCCAGCAGCTTAGCCGGGAACAGGGGGCGTAGGGAGCAGTACTTC. This translates into CASSLAGNRGRREQYF.

V and J are TRBV20-1 and TRBJ1-4, with D uncertain. This CDR3 comprises 11 residues. Trimming shortened V by 4 bases and J by 8 bases, and 8 bases separated the two germline ends. Germline CDR1 reads DFQATT; CDR2 reads SNEGSKA (reference sequence). The CDR3 region has the DNA TGCAGTGCTAAGCCGCGGGAAAAACTGTTTTTT. It codes for CSAKPREKLFF.

V gene TRBV6-1 combines with J gene TRBJ2-2; tentatively, D is TRBD2 (5 bases). Trimming pared 0 bases from V and 5 bases from J, leaving 16 bases between. Germline CDR1 is MNHNS and CDR2 is SASEGT. This CDR3 is built from 17 residues. The CDR3 coding sequence is TGTGCCAGCAGTGAAGCCCTACAGCGGAGAGGGACCGGGGAGCTGTTTTTT. It yields the protein CASSEALQRRGTGELFF.

The V and J genes are TRBV27 and TRBJ2-1, with D possibly matching TRBD2 (5 bases). Germline values: CDR1 MNHEY, CDR2 SMNVEV (reference sequence). This CDR3 is 13 amino acids long. V lost 2 bases, J lost 15 bases, and 17 bases lay in between. The CDR3 DNA reads TGTGCCAGCAGTTTAGCTCGAGGGAGTGGTCCGTTCTTC. It translates to CASSLARGSGPFF.

The CDR3 protein is CASGAGQGMFGYTF. The DNA of the CDR3 is TGCGCCAGCGGCGCGGGACAGGGGATGTTTGGCTACACCTTC. The rearrangement uses TRBV5-1 and TRBJ1-2; 10 bases fit TRBD1. With 7 bases clipped from V and 7 bases from J, the junction kept 10 bases outside the gene matches. The CDR3 runs 14 residues. The germline gives CDR1 SGHRS, CDR2 YFSETQ.

The chain has TRBV30 and TRBJ2-1; 7 positions agree with TRBD1. The germline V gene encodes CDR1 GTSNPN and CDR2 SVGIG (reference sequence). V was clipped by 5 bases and J by 3 bases; unmatched bases: 7. The CDR3 length is 14 residues. The DNA for the CDR3 is TGTGCCTGGTCAAACCGGGACAGCTACAATGAGCAGTTCTTC. Translation gives CAWSNRDSYNEQFF.